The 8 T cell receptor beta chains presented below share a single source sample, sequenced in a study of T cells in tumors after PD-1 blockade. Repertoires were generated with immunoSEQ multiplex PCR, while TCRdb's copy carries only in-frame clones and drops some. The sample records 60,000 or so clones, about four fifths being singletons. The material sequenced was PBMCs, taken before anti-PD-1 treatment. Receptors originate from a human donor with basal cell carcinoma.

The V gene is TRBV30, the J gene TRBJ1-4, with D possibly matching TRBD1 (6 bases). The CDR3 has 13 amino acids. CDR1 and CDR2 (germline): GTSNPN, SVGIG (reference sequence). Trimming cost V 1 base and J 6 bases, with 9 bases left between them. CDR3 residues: CAWSAQGYEKLFF. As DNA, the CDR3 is TGTGCCTGGAGTGCACAGGGATATGAAAAACTGTTTTTT.

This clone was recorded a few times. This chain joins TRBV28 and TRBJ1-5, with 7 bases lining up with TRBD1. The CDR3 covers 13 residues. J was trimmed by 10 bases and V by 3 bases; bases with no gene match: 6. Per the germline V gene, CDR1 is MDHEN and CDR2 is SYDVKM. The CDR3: CASSLDRRPPQHF. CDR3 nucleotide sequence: TGTGCCAGCAGTTTGGACAGGCGGCCACCCCAGCATTTT.

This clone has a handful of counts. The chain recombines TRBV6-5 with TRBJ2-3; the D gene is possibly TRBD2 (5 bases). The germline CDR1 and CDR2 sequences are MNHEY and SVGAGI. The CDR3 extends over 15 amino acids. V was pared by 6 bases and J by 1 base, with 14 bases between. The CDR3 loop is CASRTSGVRTDTQYF. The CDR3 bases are TGTGCCAGCAGGACGTCCGGGGTCCGCACAGATACGCAGTATTTT.

This CDR3 is CASSPNRANGELFF. In nucleotides, the CDR3 is TGTGCCAGCAGCCCAAACAGGGCAAACGGGGAGCTGTTTTTT. V and J are TRBV7-9 and TRBJ2-2, with D perhaps TRBD1 (6 bases). V was pared by 5 bases and J by 7 bases, with 14 bases between. The CDR3 consists of 14 residues. Germline V gene sequence: CDR1 SEHNR, CDR2 FQNEAQ (reference sequence). The complete variable domain, with remaining parts taken from reference TRBV7-9 and TRBJ2-2, reads DTGVSQNPRHKITKRGQNVTFRCDPISEHNRLYWYRQTLGQGPEFLTYFQNEAQLEKSRLLSDRFSAERPKGSFSTLEIQRTEQGDSAMYLCASSPNRANGELFFGEGSRLTVL.

CDR3 sequence: CASSPGVRGEAFF. The CDR3 DNA reads as TGTGCCAGCTCCCCCGGTGTACGGGGTGAAGCTTTCTTT. The gene calls are TRBV18 and TRBJ1-1; D uncertain. Germline V lookup: CDR1 KGHSH, CDR2 LQKENI. This CDR3 is built from 13 residues. V was cut by 6 bases and J by 7 bases, with 15 bases left in between.

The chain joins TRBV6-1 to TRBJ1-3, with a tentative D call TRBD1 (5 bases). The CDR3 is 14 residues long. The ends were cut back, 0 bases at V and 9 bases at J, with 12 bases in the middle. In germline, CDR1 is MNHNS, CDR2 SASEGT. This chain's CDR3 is CASSEAGASGTIYF. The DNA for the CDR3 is TGTGCCAGCAGTGAAGCCGGGGCATCGGGCACCATATATTTT.

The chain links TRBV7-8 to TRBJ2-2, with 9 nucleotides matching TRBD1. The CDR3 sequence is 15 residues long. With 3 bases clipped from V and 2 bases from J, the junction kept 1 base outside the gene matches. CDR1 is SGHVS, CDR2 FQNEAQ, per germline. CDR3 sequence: CASSFTGGNTGELFF. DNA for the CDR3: TGTGCCAGCAGCTTTACAGGGGGCAACACCGGGGAGCTGTTTTTT.

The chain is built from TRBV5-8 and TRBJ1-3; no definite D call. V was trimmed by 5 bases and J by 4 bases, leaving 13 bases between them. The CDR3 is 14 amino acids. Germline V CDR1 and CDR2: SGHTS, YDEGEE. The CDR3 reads CASSPWQSGNTIYF. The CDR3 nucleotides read TGTGCCAGCAGTCCGTGGCAGTCAGGAAACACCATATATTTT.